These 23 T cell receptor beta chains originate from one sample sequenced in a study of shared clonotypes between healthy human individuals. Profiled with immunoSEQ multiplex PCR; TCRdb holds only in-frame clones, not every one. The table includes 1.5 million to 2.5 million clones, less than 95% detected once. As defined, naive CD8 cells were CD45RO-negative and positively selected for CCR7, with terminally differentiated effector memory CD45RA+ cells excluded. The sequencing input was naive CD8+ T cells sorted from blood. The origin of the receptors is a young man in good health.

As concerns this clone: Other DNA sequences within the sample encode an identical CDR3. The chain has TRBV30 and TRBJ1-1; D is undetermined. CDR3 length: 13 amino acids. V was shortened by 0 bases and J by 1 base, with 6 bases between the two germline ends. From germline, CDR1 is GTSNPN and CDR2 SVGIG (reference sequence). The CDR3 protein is CAWSVYGNTEAFF. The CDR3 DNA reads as TGTGCCTGGAGTGTATATGGGAACACTGAAGCTTTCTTT.

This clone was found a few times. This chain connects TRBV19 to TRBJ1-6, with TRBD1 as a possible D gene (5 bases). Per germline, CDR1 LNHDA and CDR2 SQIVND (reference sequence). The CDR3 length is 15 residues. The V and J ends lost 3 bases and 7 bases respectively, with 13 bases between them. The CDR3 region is CASSIGGEGNSPLHF. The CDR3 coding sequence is TGTGCCAGTAGTATTGGGGGTGAGGGAAATTCACCCCTCCACTTT.

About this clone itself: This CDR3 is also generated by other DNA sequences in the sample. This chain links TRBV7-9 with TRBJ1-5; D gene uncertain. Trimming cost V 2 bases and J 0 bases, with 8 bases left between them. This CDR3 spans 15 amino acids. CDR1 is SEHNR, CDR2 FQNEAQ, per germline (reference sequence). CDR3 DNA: TGTGCCAGCAGCTTATACGGGAATAGCAATCAGCCCCAGCATTTT. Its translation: CASSLYGNSNQPQHF.

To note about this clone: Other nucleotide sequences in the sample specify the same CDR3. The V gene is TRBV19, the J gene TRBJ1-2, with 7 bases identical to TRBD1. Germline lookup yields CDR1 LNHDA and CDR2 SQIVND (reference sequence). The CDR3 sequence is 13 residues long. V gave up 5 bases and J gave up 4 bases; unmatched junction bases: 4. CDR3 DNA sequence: TGTGCCAGTAGTCCGGGACAGTCCTATGGCTACACCTTC. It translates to CASSPGQSYGYTF. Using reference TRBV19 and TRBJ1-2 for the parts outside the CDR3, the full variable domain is DGGITQSPKYLFRKEGQNVTLSCEQNLNHDAMYWYRQDPGQGLRLIYYSQIVNDFQKGDIAEGYSVSREKKESFPLTVTSAQKNPTAFYLCASSPGQSYGYTFGSGTRLTVV.

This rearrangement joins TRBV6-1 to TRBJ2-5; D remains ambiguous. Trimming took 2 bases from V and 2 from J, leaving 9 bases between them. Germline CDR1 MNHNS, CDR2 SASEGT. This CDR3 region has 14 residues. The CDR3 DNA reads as TGTGCCAGCAGTGAACTCGTATATCAAGAGACCCAGTACTTC. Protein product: CASSELVYQETQYF.

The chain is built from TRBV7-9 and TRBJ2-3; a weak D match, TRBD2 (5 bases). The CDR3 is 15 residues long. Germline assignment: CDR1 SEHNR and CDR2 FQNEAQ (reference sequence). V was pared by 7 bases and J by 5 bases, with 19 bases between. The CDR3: CASTVVPGKRDTQYF. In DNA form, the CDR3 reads TGTGCCAGCACCGTAGTCCCGGGGAAGCGAGATACGCAGTATTTT.

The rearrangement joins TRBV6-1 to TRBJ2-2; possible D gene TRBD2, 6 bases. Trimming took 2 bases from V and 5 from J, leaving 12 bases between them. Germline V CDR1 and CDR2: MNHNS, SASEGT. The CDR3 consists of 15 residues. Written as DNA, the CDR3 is TGTGCCAGCAGTGAATTAGGCGGGGCAACCGGGGAGCTGTTTTTT. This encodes CASSELGGATGELFF.

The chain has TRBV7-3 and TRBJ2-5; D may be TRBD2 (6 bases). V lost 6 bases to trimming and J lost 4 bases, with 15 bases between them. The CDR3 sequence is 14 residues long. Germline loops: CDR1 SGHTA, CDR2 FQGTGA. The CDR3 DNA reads TGTGCCAGCAGTACATCATCCGGGGGAGAGACCCAGTACTTC. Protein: CASSTSSGGETQYF.

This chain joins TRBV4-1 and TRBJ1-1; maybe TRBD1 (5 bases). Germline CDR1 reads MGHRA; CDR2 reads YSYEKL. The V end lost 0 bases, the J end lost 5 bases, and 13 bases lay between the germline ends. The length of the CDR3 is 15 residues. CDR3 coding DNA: TGCGCCAGCAGCCAAGATGGGCAGGGAAAGACTGAAGCTTTCTTT. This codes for CASSQDGQGKTEAFF.

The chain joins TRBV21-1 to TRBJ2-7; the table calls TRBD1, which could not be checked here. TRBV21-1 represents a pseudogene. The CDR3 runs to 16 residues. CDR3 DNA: TGTGCCAGCAGCAAGGTAGTAGGACAGATAGACTACGAGCAGTACTTC. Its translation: CASSKVVGQIDYEQYF.

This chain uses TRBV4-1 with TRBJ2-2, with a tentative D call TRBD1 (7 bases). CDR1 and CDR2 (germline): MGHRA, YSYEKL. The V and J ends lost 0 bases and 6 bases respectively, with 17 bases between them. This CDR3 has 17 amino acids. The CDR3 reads CASSQDLETGRSGELFF. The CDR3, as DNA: TGCGCCAGCAGCCAAGATCTAGAGACAGGGAGGTCCGGGGAGCTGTTTTTT.

This chain's CDR3 is CAWGPAGDEQFF. The CDR3 coding sequence is TGTGCCTGGGGTCCAGCGGGGGATGAGCAGTTCTTC. The rearrangement links TRBV30 to TRBJ2-1, with 8 bases matching TRBD2. This CDR3 is built from 12 residues. J gave up 8 bases and V 5 bases, and 5 bases lay outside the gene matches. Germline CDR1 is GTSNPN and CDR2 is SVGIG (reference sequence).

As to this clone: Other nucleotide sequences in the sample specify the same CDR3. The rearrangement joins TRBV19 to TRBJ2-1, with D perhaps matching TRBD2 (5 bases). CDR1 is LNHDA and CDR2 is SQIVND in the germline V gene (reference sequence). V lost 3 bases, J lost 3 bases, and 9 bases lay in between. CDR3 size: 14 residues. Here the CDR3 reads CASSIGEGYNEQFF. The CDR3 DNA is TGTGCCAGTAGTATTGGCGAGGGCTACAATGAGCAGTTCTTC.

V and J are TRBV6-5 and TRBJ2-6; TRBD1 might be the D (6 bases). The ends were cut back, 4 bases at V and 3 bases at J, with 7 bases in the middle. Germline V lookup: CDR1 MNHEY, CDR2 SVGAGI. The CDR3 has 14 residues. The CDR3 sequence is CASSSGVGANVLTF. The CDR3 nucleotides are TGTGCCAGCAGTTCAGGGGTTGGGGCCAACGTCCTGACTTTC.

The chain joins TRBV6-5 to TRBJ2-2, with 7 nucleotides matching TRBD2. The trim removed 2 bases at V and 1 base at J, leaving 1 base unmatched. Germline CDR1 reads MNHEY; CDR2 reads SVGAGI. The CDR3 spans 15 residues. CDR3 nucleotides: TGTGCCAGCAGTTACCTAGCGGTGAACACCGGGGAGCTGTTTTTT. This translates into CASSYLAVNTGELFF.

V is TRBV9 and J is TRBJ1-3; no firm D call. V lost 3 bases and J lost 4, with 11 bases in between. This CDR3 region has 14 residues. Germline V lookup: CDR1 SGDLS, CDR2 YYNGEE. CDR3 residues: CASSDPWEGNTIYF. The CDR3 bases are TGTGCCAGCAGCGACCCGTGGGAGGGAAACACCATATATTTT.

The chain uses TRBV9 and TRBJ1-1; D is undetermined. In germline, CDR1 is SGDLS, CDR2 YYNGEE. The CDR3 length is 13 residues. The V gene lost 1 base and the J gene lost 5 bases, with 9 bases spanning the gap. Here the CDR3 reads CASSVYIGTEAFF. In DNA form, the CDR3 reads TGTGCCAGCAGCGTATACATAGGGACTGAAGCTTTCTTT.

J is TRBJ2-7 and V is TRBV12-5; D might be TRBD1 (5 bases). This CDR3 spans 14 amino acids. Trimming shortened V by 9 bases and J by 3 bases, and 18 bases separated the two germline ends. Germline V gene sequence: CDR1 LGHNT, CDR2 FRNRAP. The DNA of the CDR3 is TGTGCTAGGGGGCGAGGTTGGGGCAACTACGAGCAGTACTTC. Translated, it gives CARGRGWGNYEQYF.

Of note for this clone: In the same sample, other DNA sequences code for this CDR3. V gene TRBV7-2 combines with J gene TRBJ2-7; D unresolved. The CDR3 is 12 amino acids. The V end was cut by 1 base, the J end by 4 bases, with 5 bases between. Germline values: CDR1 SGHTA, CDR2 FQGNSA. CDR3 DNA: TGTGCCAGCAGCTTAGTCCCTTACGAGCAGTACTTC. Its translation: CASSLVPYEQYF.

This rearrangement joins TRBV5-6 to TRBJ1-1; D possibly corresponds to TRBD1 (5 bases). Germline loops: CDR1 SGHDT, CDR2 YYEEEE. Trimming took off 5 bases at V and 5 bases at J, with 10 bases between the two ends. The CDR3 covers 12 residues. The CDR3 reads CASSYTGTEAFF. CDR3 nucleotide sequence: TGTGCCAGCAGTTACACAGGTACTGAAGCTTTCTTT.

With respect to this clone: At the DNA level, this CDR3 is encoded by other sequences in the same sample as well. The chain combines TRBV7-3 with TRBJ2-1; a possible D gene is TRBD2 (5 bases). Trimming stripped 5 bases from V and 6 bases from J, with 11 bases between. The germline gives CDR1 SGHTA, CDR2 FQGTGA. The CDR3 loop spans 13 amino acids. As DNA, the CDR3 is TGTGCCAGCAGCCTCGGACTTCTCAATGAGCAGTTCTTC. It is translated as CASSLGLLNEQFF.

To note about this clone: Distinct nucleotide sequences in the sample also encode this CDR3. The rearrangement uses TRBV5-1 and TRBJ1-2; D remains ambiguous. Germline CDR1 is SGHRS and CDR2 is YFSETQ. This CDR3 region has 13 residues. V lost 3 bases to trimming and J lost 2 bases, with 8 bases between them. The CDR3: CASSSTENYGYTF. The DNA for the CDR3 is TGCGCCAGCAGCTCGACGGAGAACTATGGCTACACCTTC.

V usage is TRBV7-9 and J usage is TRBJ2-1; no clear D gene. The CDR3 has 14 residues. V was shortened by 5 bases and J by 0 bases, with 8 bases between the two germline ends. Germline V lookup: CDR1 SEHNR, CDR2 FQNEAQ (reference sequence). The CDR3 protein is CASSGKSSYNEQFF. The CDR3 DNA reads TGTGCCAGCAGCGGGAAGAGCTCCTACAATGAGCAGTTCTTC.